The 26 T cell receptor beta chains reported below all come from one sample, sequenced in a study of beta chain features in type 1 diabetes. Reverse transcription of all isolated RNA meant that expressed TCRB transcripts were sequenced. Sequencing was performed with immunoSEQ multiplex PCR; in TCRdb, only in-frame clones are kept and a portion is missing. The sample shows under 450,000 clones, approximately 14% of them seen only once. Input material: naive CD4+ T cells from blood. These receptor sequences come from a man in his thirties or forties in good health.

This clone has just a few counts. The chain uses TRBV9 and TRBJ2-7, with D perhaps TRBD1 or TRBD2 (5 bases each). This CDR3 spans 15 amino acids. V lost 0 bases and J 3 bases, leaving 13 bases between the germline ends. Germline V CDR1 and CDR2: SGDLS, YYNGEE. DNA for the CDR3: TGTGCCAGCAGCGTAGGAGGGGCGGAGGTCTACGAGCAGTACTTC. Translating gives CASSVGGAEVYEQYF.

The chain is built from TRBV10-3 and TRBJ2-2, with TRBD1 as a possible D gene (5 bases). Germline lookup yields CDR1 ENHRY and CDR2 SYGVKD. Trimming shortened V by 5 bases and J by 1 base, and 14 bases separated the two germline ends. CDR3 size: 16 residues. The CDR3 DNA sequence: TGTGCCATCAGTCCGGCCGGCAGGGTGAACACCGGGGAGCTGTTTTTT. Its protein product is CAISPAGRVNTGELFF.

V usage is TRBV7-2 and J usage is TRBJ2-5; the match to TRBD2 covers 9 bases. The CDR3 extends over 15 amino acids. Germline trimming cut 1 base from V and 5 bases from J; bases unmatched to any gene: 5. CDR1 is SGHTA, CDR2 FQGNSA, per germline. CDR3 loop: CASSLVRGGAETQYF. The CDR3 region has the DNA TGTGCCAGCAGCTTAGTGCGCGGGGGGGCCGAGACCCAGTACTTC.

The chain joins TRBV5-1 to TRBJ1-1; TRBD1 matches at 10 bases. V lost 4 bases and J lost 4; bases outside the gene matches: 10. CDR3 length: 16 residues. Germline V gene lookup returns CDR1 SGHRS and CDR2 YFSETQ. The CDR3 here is CASSATGGHYRTEAFF. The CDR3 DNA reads TGCGCCAGCAGCGCGACAGGGGGCCACTACCGCACTGAAGCTTTCTTT.

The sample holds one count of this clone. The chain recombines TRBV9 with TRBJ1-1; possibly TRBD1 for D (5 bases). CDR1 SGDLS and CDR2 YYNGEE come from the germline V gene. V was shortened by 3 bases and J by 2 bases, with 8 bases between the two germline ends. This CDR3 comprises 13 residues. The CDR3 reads CASSATDNTEAFF. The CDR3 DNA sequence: TGTGCCAGCAGCGCGACAGATAACACTGAAGCTTTCTTT.

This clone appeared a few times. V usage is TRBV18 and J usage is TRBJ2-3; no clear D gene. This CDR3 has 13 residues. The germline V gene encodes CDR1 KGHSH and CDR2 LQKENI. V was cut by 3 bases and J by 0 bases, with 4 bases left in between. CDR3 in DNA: TGTGCCAGCTCACCTACTAGCACAGATACGCAGTATTTT. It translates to CASSPTSTDTQYF.

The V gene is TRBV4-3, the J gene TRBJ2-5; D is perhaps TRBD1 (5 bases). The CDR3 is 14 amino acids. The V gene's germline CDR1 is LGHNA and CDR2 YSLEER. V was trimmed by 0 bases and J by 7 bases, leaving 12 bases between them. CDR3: CASSQEAAGSTQYF. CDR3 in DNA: TGCGCCAGCAGCCAAGAGGCGGCAGGGTCGACCCAGTACTTC.

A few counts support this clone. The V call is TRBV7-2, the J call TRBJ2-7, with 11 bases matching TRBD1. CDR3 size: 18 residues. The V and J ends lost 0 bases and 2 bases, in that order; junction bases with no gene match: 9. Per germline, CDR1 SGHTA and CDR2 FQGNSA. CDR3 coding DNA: TGTGCCAGCAGCTTAGCTCCCGGCGGGACAGGGGGTCCCTACGAGCAGTACGTC. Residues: CASSLAPGGTGGPYEQYV.

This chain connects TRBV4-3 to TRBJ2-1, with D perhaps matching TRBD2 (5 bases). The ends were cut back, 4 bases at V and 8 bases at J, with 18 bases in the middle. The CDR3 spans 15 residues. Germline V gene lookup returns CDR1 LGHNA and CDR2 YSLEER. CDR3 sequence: CASSLSAGLPDEQFF. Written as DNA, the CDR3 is TGCGCCAGCAGCCTTTCGGCTGGACTTCCCGATGAGCAGTTCTTC.

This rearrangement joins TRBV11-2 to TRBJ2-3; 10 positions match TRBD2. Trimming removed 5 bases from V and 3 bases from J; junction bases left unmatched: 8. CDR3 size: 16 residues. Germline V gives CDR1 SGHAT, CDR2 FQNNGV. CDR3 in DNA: TGTGCCAGCAGCCGATGGGGACTAGCGAGGACAGATACGCAGTATTTT. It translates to CASSRWGLARTDTQYF. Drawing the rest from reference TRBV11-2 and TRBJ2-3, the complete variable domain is EAGVAQSPRYKIIEKRQSVAFWCNPISGHATLYWYQQILGQGPKLLIQFQNNGVVDDSQLPKDRFSAERLKGVDSTLKIQPAKLEDSAVYLCASSRWGLARTDTQYFGPGTRLTVL.

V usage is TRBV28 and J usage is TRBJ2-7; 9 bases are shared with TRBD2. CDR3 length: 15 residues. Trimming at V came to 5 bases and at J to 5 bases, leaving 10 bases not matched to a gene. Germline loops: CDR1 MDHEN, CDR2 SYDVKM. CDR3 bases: TGTGCCAGCAGTGGTTGGGGCGGGAGGGTCCACGAGCAGTACGTC. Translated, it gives CASSGWGGRVHEQYV.

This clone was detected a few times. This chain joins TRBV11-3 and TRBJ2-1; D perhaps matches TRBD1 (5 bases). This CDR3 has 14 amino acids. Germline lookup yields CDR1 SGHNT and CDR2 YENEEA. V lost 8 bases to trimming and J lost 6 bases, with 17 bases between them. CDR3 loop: CASGVGVSRNEQFF. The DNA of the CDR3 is TGTGCCAGCGGTGTAGGGGTGTCCCGCAATGAGCAGTTCTTC.

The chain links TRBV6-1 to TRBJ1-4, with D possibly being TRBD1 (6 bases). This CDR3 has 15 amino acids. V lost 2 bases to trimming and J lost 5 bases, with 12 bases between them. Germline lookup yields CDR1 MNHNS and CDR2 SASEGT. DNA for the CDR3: TGTGCCAGCAGTGAACTGGCAGGGGTAAATGAAAAACTGTTTTTT. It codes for CASSELAGVNEKLFF.

CDR3 coding DNA: TGCGCCAGCCTGGACGCACTAAGGGGGAGCAATCAGCCCCAGCATTTT. It is translated as CASLDALRGSNQPQHF. The chain has TRBV5-1 and TRBJ1-5, with TRBD1 as a possible D gene (6 bases). This CDR3 has 16 residues. Germline V gene lookup returns CDR1 SGHRS and CDR2 YFSETQ. The germline V and J ends were trimmed by 7 bases and 1 base, with 18 bases remaining between them.

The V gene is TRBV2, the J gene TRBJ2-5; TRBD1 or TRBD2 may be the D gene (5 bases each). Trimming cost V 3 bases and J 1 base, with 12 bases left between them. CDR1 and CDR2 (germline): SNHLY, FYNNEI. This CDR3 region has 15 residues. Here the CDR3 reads CASSDVGLAQETQYF. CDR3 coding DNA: TGTGCCAGCAGTGATGTGGGGCTAGCCCAAGAGACCCAGTACTTC.

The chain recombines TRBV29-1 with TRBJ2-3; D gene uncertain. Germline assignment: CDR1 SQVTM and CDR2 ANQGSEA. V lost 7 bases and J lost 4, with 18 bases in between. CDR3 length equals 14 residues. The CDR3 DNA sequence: TGCAGCGCCCTAACGGGCCCAAGCTCAGATACGCAGTATTTT. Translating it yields CSALTGPSSDTQYF.

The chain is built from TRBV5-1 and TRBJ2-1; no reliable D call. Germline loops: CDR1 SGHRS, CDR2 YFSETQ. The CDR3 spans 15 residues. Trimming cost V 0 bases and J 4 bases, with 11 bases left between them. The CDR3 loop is CASSLEGNHYNEQFF. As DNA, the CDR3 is TGCGCCAGCAGCTTGGAGGGAAACCATTACAATGAGCAGTTCTTC. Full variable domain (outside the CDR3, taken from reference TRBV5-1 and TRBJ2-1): KAGVTQTPRYLIKTRGQQVTLSCSPISGHRSVSWYQQTPGQGLQFLFEYFSETQRNKGNFPGRFSGRQFSNSRSEMNVSTLELGDSALYLCASSLEGNHYNEQFFGPGTRLTVL.

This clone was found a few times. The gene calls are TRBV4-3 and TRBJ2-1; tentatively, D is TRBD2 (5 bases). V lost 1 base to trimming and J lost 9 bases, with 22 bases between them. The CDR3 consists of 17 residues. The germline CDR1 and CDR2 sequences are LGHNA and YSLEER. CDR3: CASSQAVLAAINSEQFF. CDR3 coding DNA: TGCGCCAGCAGCCAAGCGGTCCTAGCAGCAATTAATAGTGAGCAGTTCTTC.

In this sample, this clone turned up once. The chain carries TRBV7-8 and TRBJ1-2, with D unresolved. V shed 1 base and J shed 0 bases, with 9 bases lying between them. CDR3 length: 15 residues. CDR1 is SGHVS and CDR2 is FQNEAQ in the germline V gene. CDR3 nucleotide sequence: TGTGCCAGCAGCTTAGAGGGAGGAGCTAACTATGGCTACACCTTC. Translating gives CASSLEGGANYGYTF.

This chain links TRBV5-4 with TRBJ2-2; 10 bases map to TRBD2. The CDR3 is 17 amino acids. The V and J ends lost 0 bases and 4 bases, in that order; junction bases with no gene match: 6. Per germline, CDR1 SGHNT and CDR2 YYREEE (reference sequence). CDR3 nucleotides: TGTGCCAGCAGCTTGGAGCTAGCGGGAGCGGTCACCGGGGAGCTGTTTTTT. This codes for CASSLELAGAVTGELFF.

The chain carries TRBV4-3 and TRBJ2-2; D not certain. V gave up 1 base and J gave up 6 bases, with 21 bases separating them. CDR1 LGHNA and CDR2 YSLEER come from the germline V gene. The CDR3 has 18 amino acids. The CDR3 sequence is CASSQATRPGLSAGELFF. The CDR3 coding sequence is TGCGCCAGCAGCCAAGCCACCCGGCCGGGTTTGTCTGCCGGGGAGCTGTTTTTT.

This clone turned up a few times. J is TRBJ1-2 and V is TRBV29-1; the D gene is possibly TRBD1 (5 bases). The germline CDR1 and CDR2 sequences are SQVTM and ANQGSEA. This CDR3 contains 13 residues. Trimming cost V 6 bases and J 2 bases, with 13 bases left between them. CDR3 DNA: TGCAGCGTGTCGGGAGGGGAGAACTATGGCTACACCTTC. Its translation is CSVSGGENYGYTF.

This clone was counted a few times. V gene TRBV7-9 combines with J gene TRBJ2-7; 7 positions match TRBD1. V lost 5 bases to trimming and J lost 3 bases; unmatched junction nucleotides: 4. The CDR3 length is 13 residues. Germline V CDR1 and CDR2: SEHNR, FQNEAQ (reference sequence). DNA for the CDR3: TGTGCCAGCAGCCAGACAGGGAACTACGAGCAGTACGTC. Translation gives CASSQTGNYEQYV.

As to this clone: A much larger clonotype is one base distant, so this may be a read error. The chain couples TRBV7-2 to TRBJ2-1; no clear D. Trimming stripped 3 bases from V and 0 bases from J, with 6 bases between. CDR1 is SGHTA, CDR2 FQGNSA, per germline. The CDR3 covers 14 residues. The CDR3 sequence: CASSFVSSYNEQFF. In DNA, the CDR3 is TGTGCCAGCAGCTTCGTCAGCTCCTACAATGAGCAGTTCTTC.

CDR3: CASSLAALNEQFF. The CDR3 DNA sequence: TGCGCCAGCAGCTTGGCCGCACTCAATGAGCAGTTCTTC. J is TRBJ2-1 and V is TRBV5-1; no firm D call. Germline V lookup: CDR1 SGHRS, CDR2 YFSETQ. Trimming shortened V by 0 bases and J by 6 bases, and 7 bases separated the two germline ends. The CDR3 is 13 residues long.

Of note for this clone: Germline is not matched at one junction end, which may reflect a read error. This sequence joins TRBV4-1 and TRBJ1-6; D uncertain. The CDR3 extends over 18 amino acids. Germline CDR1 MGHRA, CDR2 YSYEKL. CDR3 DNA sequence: TGCGCCTGCAGCTTTAGAGGCCGGCTGAAGGAGGTTAATTCACCCCTCCACTTT. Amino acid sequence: CACSFRGRLKEVNSPLHF.